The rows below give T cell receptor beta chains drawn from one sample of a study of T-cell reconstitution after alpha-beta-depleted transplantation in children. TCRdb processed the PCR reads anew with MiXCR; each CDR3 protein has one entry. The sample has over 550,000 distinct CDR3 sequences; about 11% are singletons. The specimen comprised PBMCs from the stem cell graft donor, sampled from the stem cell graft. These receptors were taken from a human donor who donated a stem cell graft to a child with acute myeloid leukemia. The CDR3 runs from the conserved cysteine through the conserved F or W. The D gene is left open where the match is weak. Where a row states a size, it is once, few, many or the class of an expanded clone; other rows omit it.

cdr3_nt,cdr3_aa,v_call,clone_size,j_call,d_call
TGTGCCAGCAGGGAAGGGGGCCGGAACACCGGGGAGCTGTTTTTT,CASREGGRNTGELFF,TRBV7-3,NA,TRBJ2-2,TRBD1
TGCAGTGCCCACGGGACAGTTTATAGCAATCAGCCCCAGCATTTT,CSAHGTVYSNQPQHF,TRBV20-1,NA,TRBJ1-5,TRBD1
TGTGCCAGCACCCAGCCTGGACTAGGAGCCTACGAGCAGTACTTC,CASTQPGLGAYEQYF,TRBV6-2/TRBV6-3,NA,TRBJ2-7,TRBD2
TGCAGTGCTAGAGATTTAACAGGGTGGGCCAACGAGCAGTACTTC,CSARDLTGWANEQYF,TRBV20-1,few,TRBJ2-7,NA
TGCAGCGTTGCAGGGGGACGGGGCCTGCAGTATTTT,CSVAGGRGLQYF,TRBV29-1,many,TRBJ2-3,TRBD1
TGCGCCAGCAGCCCAGACAGGGTCAGTTATGGCTACACCTTC,CASSPDRVSYGYTF,TRBV4-3,few,TRBJ1-2,TRBD1
TGCGCCAGTGGGGACGCAGGGATGAACATTCAGTACTTC,CASGDAGMNIQYF,TRBV5-1,many,TRBJ2-4,NA
TGTGCCAGCAGCGCGAGGAACACTGAAGCTTTCTTT,CASSARNTEAFF,TRBV11-2,NA,TRBJ1-1,NA
TGTGCCACCCTAAAGGGGAGGGGACTTTATACAGATACGCAGTATTTT,CATLKGRGLYTDTQYF,TRBV15,NA,TRBJ2-3,TRBD2
TGTGCCAGCAGTCCTACAGGGGGACTTACCTACGAGCAGTACTTC,CASSPTGGLTYEQYF,TRBV12-3/TRBV12-4,few,TRBJ2-7,TRBD1
TGCAGCGTTGAACTAGCGGGACGCTACGAGCAGTACTTC,CSVELAGRYEQYF,TRBV29-1,few,TRBJ2-7,TRBD2
TGTGCCAGCAGTATGACAGGGGGCCAAGAGACCCAGTACTTC,CASSMTGGQETQYF,TRBV28,NA,TRBJ2-5,TRBD1
TGTGCCAGCAATAAATTGGGCGGGGAGCTGTTTTTT,CASNKLGGELFF,TRBV12-3/TRBV12-4,many,TRBJ2-2,NA
TGTGCCAGCAGGGCGGGAGGACTCACAGATACGCAGTATTTT,CASRAGGLTDTQYF,TRBV28,many,TRBJ2-3,TRBD2
TGCAGTGCTGACACTAGCGGGGGGACCTACGAGCAGTACTTC,CSADTSGGTYEQYF,TRBV20-1,NA,TRBJ2-7,TRBD2
TGTGCCAGCAGTTTATCGGGGCTCGGTGGTGGCACCGGGGAGCTGTTTTTT,CASSLSGLGGGTGELFF,TRBV12-3/TRBV12-4,NA,TRBJ2-2,NA
TGCAGCGTTGAGGGCCAGCCGAGCTCCTACAATGAGCAGTTCTTC,CSVEGQPSSYNEQFF,TRBV29-1,NA,TRBJ2-1,NA
TGCAGTGCTAGAGATCCAGAGTCCCTGATCCATGAGCAGTTCTTC,CSARDPESLIHEQFF,TRBV20-1,few,TRBJ2-1,NA
TGTGCCATCAGTGACCTCGGAGGACCTAATGAGCAGTTCTTC,CAISDLGGPNEQFF,TRBV10-3,few,TRBJ2-1,NA
TGTGCCAGCAGCTCGCAGACCCTCCTCAGCGGGGTCTTCGCCTACGAGCAGTACTTC,CASSSQTLLSGVFAYEQYF,TRBV13,NA,TRBJ2-7,TRBD2
TGTGCCAGCAGTCCCCCCGGGACTAGCGGGGGAATTCACACAGATACGCAGTATTTT,CASSPPGTSGGIHTDTQYF,TRBV6-1,NA,TRBJ2-3,TRBD2
TGTGCCAGCAGCCCCCCGTACTTGAATGAAAAACTGTTTTTT,CASSPPYLNEKLFF,TRBV7-2,NA,TRBJ1-4,NA
TGTGCCAGCAGCCCTGTTGGCACTCCCTTCGGGGGCTACACCTTC,CASSPVGTPFGGYTF,TRBV7-9,NA,TRBJ1-2,NA
TGTGCCAGCAGCCCAGAGGGGAGCGCCTACGAGCAGTACTTC,CASSPEGSAYEQYF,TRBV7-2,many,TRBJ2-7,NA
TGCAGTGCTAGATTCGTCACAGTCGGGGGGGGAAACACTGAAGCTTTCTTT,CSARFVTVGGGNTEAFF,TRBV20-1,NA,TRBJ1-1,NA
TGCAGTGCAGAAGACGGGGGCACTGAAGCTTTCTTT,CSAEDGGTEAFF,TRBV20-1,few,TRBJ1-1,NA
TGCGCCAGCAGCCGCTCCGGGACGGGAATCTACGAGCAGTACTTC,CASSRSGTGIYEQYF,TRBV5-1,NA,TRBJ2-7,NA
TGCAGTGCTTCTTATACAGGGGCGATTGGGGAGCAGTACTTC,CSASYTGAIGEQYF,TRBV20-1,many,TRBJ2-7,TRBD1
TGTGCCAGCAGCTTAACGTTCCCATCGGGGCAGGGATACACCGGGGAGCTGTTTTTT,CASSLTFPSGQGYTGELFF,TRBV7-3,many,TRBJ2-2,NA
TGTGCCAGCAGCCAGCGGACAGGAACTAATGAAAAACTGTTTTTT,CASSQRTGTNEKLFF,TRBV16,few,TRBJ1-4,TRBD1
TGTGCCAGCAGTTTACCGCTCCAGGCAGGGGGCGAGCAGTACTTC,CASSLPLQAGGEQYF,TRBV12-3/TRBV12-4,many,TRBJ2-7,TRBD1
TGTGCCAGCAGGACTAGCGGGAGAGACGAGCAGTACTTC,CASRTSGRDEQYF,TRBV12-3/TRBV12-4,few,TRBJ2-7,TRBD2
TGCGCCACCTCGAGGTCTAGCGGGACCTACGAGCAGTACTTC,CATSRSSGTYEQYF,TRBV5-1,NA,TRBJ2-7,TRBD2
TGTGCCAGCAGGGGGATCACAGATACGCAGTATTTT,CASRGITDTQYF,TRBV27,many,TRBJ2-3,NA
TGCAGTGCTGGACTAGCGGGAGGCAGGAATGAGCAGTTCTTC,CSAGLAGGRNEQFF,TRBV20-1,many,TRBJ2-1,TRBD2
TGCGCCAGCAGCCTCCTTGAGGGACAGGGAATCCGGGAGCAGTACTTC,CASSLLEGQGIREQYF,TRBV5-1,NA,TRBJ2-7,TRBD1
TGTGCCACCAGCAGACCTGGTAGAGCGGTCGGGGCCTACGAGCAGTACTTC,CATSRPGRAVGAYEQYF,TRBV15,NA,TRBJ2-7,NA
TGTGCCAGCAGCCAAGGGGTCTCTAGCTCCTACGAGCAGTACTTC,CASSQGVSSSYEQYF,TRBV7-6,few,TRBJ2-7,NA
TGCAGCGTCCGGACTAGCGGGAGAATCGGGGAGCTGTTTTTT,CSVRTSGRIGELFF,TRBV29-1,NA,TRBJ2-2,TRBD2
TGTGCCACCAGCAGAGACGGGGGCAGGGGCACAGATACGCAGTATTTT,CATSRDGGRGTDTQYF,TRBV15,few,TRBJ2-3,NA
TGCAGCGCACGACAAGATAGGGGTTACGAGCAGTACTTC,CSARQDRGYEQYF,TRBV29-1,few,TRBJ2-7,NA
TGTGCCAGCAGGAAAGGGCTAGCGGGATACAATGAGCAGTTCTTC,CASRKGLAGYNEQFF,TRBV27,many,TRBJ2-1,TRBD2
TGTGCCAGCAGGGCACAGGGAGGTCAGCCCCAGCATTTT,CASRAQGGQPQHF,TRBV12-3/TRBV12-4,NA,TRBJ1-5,NA
TGCAGCCAGTACCGGGACGTTAAAGAGACCCAGTACTTC,CSQYRDVKETQYF,TRBV29-1,NA,TRBJ2-5,NA
TGTGCCAGCAGTTTTTATCTAGGGTCTAACTATGGCTACACCTTC,CASSFYLGSNYGYTF,TRBV12-3/TRBV12-4,few,TRBJ1-2,NA